This entry lists 20 T cell receptor beta chains sequenced from one sample in a study of shared clonotypes between healthy human individuals. The protocol was immunoSEQ multiplex PCR, while the TCRdb copy is restricted to in-frame clones and leaves out a portion. The sample consists of roughly 700,000 clones, approximately 74% of them appearing once. The sample consisted of memory CD4+ T cells sorted from blood. Subset given: CD45RA-negative fraction. These TCRs come from a woman in her twenties or thirties in good health.

The chain combines TRBV4-1 with TRBJ2-7; the D gene is possibly TRBD1 (7 bases). Trimming shortened V by 4 bases and J by 0 bases, and 13 bases separated the two germline ends. The CDR3 is 15 amino acids. Germline CDR1 and CDR2: MGHRA and YSYEKL. In DNA, the CDR3 is TGCGCCAGCAGCCCAGGGGGGAGGAGCTCCTACGAGCAGTACTTC. It translates to CASSPGGRSSYEQYF.

This chain connects TRBV29-1 to TRBJ2-5, with D perhaps matching TRBD1 or TRBD2 (6 bases each). The CDR3 runs 14 residues. Germline CDR1 SQVTM, CDR2 ANQGSEA. V dropped 5 bases and J dropped 5 bases, with 18 bases sitting between them. CDR3 sequence reads: CSVSSMGGIETQYF. CDR3 nucleotides: TGCAGCGTTTCTTCAATGGGGGGCATTGAGACCCAGTACTTC.

There are a few counts of this clone. The rearrangement joins TRBV19 to TRBJ2-7; D gene unclear. The CDR3 extends over 14 amino acids. The germline V and J ends were trimmed by 6 bases and 2 bases, with 14 bases remaining between them. Germline values: CDR1 LNHDA, CDR2 SQIVND (reference sequence). CDR3 amino acids: CASSPQLPTYEQYF. For the CDR3, the DNA is TGTGCCAGTAGCCCCCAACTCCCAACCTACGAGCAGTACTTC.

This chain uses TRBV6-1 with TRBJ2-1; no reliable D call. CDR1 is MNHNS and CDR2 is SASEGT in the germline V gene. Trimming removed 6 bases from V and 3 bases from J, with 6 bases in between. This CDR3 contains 12 residues. The CDR3: CASRKSYNEQFF. CDR3 nucleotide sequence: TGTGCCAGCAGGAAAAGCTACAATGAGCAGTTCTTC.

V is TRBV10-3 and J is TRBJ1-1; D might be TRBD1 (5 bases). CDR1 ENHRY and CDR2 SYGVKD come from the germline V gene. Trimming cost V 6 bases and J 6 bases, with 17 bases left between them. This CDR3 contains 14 residues. This CDR3 reads CAIRDATGFAEAFF. DNA for the CDR3: TGTGCCATCAGGGACGCTACAGGTTTCGCTGAAGCTTTCTTT.

The rearrangement joins TRBV28 to TRBJ2-7, with D unclear. This CDR3 comprises 15 residues. Trimming pared 3 bases from V and 3 bases from J, leaving 15 bases between. CDR1 is MDHEN and CDR2 is SYDVKM in the germline V gene. In DNA form, the CDR3 reads TGTGCCAGCAGTTTCCCCGCAGACGCAAACTACGAGCAGTACTTC. Amino acids: CASSFPADANYEQYF.

J is TRBJ2-5 and V is TRBV19, with 8 bases matching TRBD2. The V gene end was trimmed by 0 bases and the J gene end by 12 bases; junction bases not matched to a gene: 9. This CDR3 spans 14 amino acids. Germline CDR1 is LNHDA and CDR2 is SQIVND (reference sequence). In DNA, the CDR3 is TGTGCCAGTAGTATAGATTGGACTAGCCGGTGGAAGTACTTC. Protein product: CASSIDWTSRWKYF.

The V call is TRBV28, the J call TRBJ2-7; D is ambiguous. The CDR3 is made up of 14 amino acids. The V end lost 7 bases, the J end lost 2 bases, and 15 bases lay between the germline ends. Germline V CDR1 and CDR2: MDHEN, SYDVKM. Written as DNA, the CDR3 is TGTGCCAGCATCGAGTCCGGGCCACCCTACGAGCAGTACTTC. Amino acids: CASIESGPPYEQYF.

V gene TRBV20-1 combines with J gene TRBJ2-1; no reliable D call. The length of the CDR3 is 10 residues. The germline V and J ends were trimmed by 6 bases and 9 bases, with 9 bases remaining between them. Per germline, CDR1 DFQATT and CDR2 SNEGSKA (reference sequence). The DNA of the CDR3 is TGCAGTGCCAGTGTCGCTGAGCAGTTCTTC. Its translation is CSASVAEQFF.

The CDR3 DNA reads as TGTGCCAGCAGCCAAGACCATATGGGGTTTTCATATAGCAATCAGCCCCAGCATTTT. It is translated as CASSQDHMGFSYSNQPQHF. The chain is built from TRBV14 and TRBJ1-5; D is ambiguous. V was pared by 0 bases and J by 0 bases, with 18 bases between. The germline CDR1 and CDR2 sequences are SGHDN and FVKESK. CDR3 length: 19 amino acids.

On this clone itself: A read error likely explains this, since a far larger clone differs by one base. This rearrangement joins TRBV4-2 to TRBJ2-3; weak D call: TRBD2 (6 bases). Germline V gives CDR1 LGHNA, CDR2 YNFKEQ. The CDR3 has 14 residues. Trimming shortened V by 5 bases and J by 0 bases, and 9 bases separated the two germline ends. The CDR3 bases are TGTGCCAGCAGCTTAGCGGCTAGCACAGATACGCAGTATTTT. Translated, it gives CASSLAASTDTQYF.

This chain uses TRBV5-8 with TRBJ2-6; 9 bases map to TRBD1. V lost 4 bases and J lost 1; bases outside the gene matches: 9. The CDR3 spans 18 residues. From germline, CDR1 is SGHTS and CDR2 YDEGEE. CDR3 protein: CASSTGQGALSGANVLTF. The CDR3 DNA follows: TGTGCCAGCAGCACGGGACAGGGCGCGCTGTCTGGGGCCAACGTCCTGACTTTC.

The V call is TRBV5-1, the J call TRBJ1-4, with TRBD1 identical over 10 bases. The germline gives CDR1 SGHRS, CDR2 YFSETQ. After removal of 4 bases from V and 3 bases from J, the junction contained 6 bases not matched to a gene. The CDR3 sequence is 16 residues long. The CDR3 DNA follows: TGCGCCAGCAGCGTGGACAGGGGGGGTGCTAATGAAAAACTGTTTTTT. As protein: CASSVDRGGANEKLFF.

The rearrangement joins TRBV27 to TRBJ2-7; possibly TRBD2 for D (6 bases). CDR1 MNHEY and CDR2 SMNVEV come from the germline V gene (reference sequence). Trimming took off 7 bases at V and 0 bases at J, with 13 bases between the two ends. The CDR3 has 14 residues. For the CDR3, the DNA is TGTGCCAGCATCGGACGGGACTCCTCCTACGAGCAGTACTTC. It yields the protein CASIGRDSSYEQYF.

The gene calls are TRBV2 and TRBJ1-2; 9 nucleotides agree with TRBD1. The germline CDR1 and CDR2 sequences are SNHLY and FYNNEI. The CDR3 consists of 16 residues. The V and J ends lost 2 bases and 8 bases, in that order; junction bases with no gene match: 12. The CDR3 spells CASSERLPGTGKGYTF. DNA for the CDR3: TGTGCCAGCAGTGAAAGATTACCCGGGACAGGGAAGGGCTACACCTTC.

This clone has a single count. CDR3 DNA: TGTGCCAGCAGCCCTTATCGTGCGGGGACTTACGAGCAGTACTTC. It is translated as CASSPYRAGTYEQYF. V gene TRBV7-8 combines with J gene TRBJ2-7; weak D call: TRBD2 (6 bases). The CDR3 consists of 15 residues. Trimming pared 5 bases from V and 4 bases from J, leaving 18 bases between. Germline CDR1 and CDR2: SGHVS and FQNEAQ.

This chain joins TRBV6-6 and TRBJ1-1, with TRBD1 matching 9 bases. This CDR3 has 15 residues. In germline, CDR1 is MNHNY, CDR2 SVGAGI (reference sequence). V trimming: 7 bases; J trimming: 5 bases; junction bases outside the gene matches: 11. The CDR3 DNA sequence: TGTGCCAGCACCCTTCCAGACAGGGGGGTTACTGAAGCTTTCTTT. Protein product: CASTLPDRGVTEAFF.

V is TRBV28 and J is TRBJ1-1; 7 nucleotides line up with TRBD1. The CDR3 runs to 16 residues. Germline CDR1 reads MDHEN; CDR2 reads SYDVKM. Trimming cost V 3 bases and J 0 bases; bases outside gene matches: 7. In DNA, the CDR3 is TGTGCCAGCAGTTTTCTTGGGGGACAGCTGAACACTGAAGCTTTCTTT. The encoded protein is CASSFLGGQLNTEAFF.

The chain combines TRBV28 with TRBJ2-2; 7 nucleotides line up with TRBD1. V gave up 5 bases and J gave up 5 bases; unmatched junction bases: 5. Germline assignment: CDR1 MDHEN and CDR2 SYDVKM. The CDR3 spans 14 residues. The CDR3 sequence: CASSRGRGTGELFF. DNA for the CDR3: TGTGCCAGCAGTAGGGGGCGAGGTACCGGGGAGCTGTTTTTT. Based on the CDR3 plus reference TRBV28 and TRBJ2-2, the full variable domain is DVKVTQSSRYLVKRTGEKVFLECVQDMDHENMFWYRQDPGLGLRLIYFSYDVKMKEKGDIPEGYSVSREKKERFSLILESASTNQTSMYLCASSRGRGTGELFFGEGSRLTVL.

The chain carries TRBV27 and TRBJ2-3; 12 positions match TRBD2. Trimming at V came to 4 bases and at J to 3 bases, leaving 5 bases not matched to a gene. CDR1 MNHEY and CDR2 SMNVEV come from the germline V gene (reference sequence). This CDR3 contains 16 residues. Here the CDR3 DNA reads TGTGCCAGCAGTTCAGCTAGCGGGAGGGGGACAGATACGCAGTATTTT. It codes for CASSSASGRGTDTQYF.